Listed below are T cell receptor beta chains from one sample, sequenced in a study of T-cell memory formation after mild COVID-19. MiXCR, run by TCRdb on the 5' RACE reads, gives a single entry per CDR3 protein. The repertoire holds some 48,000 distinct CDR3 sequences, 25% to 30% seen once, with just under 45% in the top ten. Material: PBMCs or a T cell subset sorted from them (not recorded which). These receptors came from a man younger than 35 who had mild COVID-19 (a few samples of this study predate the infection). Cell type and time point are not known. CDR3s include the opening cysteine and the closing phenylalanine or tryptophan. D genes are given only for firm matches. Rows may omit the clone size; those that give it use once, few, many or a size class.

.	TRBJ2-5	TRBD1	TRBV7-2	TGTGCCAGCAGCCCCTGGACAGGGGGCTACCAAGAGACCCAGTACTTC	CASSPWTGGYQETQYF
.	TRBJ2-5	.	TRBV4-1	TGCGCCAGCAGCCAATTCGAGGGGGGGCTGGAGACCCAGTACTTC	CASSQFEGGLETQYF
few	TRBJ2-5	TRBD2	TRBV11-1	TGTGCCAGCAGCGGTTCGTCGGGACGTAGCGGGGGGGCCGGAGAGACCCAGTACTTC	CASSGSSGRSGGAGETQYF
.	TRBJ1-1	.	TRBV9	TGTGCCAGCAGCCCTCCTGTGAACACTGAAGCTTTCTTT	CASSPPVNTEAFF
.	TRBJ2-5	.	TRBV6-2/TRBV6-3	TGTGCCAGCAGTTACTCTATCGAGACCCAGTACTTC	CASSYSIETQYF
.	TRBJ1-1	.	TRBV5-1	TGCGCCAGCAGCTGGGGGGAAGATGGGGACACTGAAGCTTTCTTT	CASSWGEDGDTEAFF
few	TRBJ1-2	.	TRBV7-9	TGTGCCAGCAGCTTAGTATCCGCGCAAAACCTCAGGGGCTACACCTTC	CASSLVSAQNLRGYTF
.	TRBJ1-5	.	TRBV10-3	TGTGCCATAGGGGGTTATCTGGGTAGCAATCAGCCCCAGCATTTT	CAIGGYLGSNQPQHF
.	TRBJ1-2	TRBD1	TRBV7-9	TGTGCCAGCAGCTTAGTTAGCGACAGGGAATATGGCTACACCTTC	CASSLVSDREYGYTF
.	TRBJ2-3	TRBD2	TRBV9	TGTGCCAGCAGCCCCCGGCTAGCGGGGGGGACGGATACGCAGTATTTT	CASSPRLAGGTDTQYF
few	TRBJ2-1	TRBD1	TRBV9	TGTGCCAGCAGCGGTTTCGACAGGGGGCGTTTGAATGAGCAGTTCTTC	CASSGFDRGRLNEQFF
.	TRBJ2-5	.	TRBV7-2	TGTGCCAGCAGCTTAATGGTGGCGGGGGAGACCCAGTACTTC	CASSLMVAGETQYF
.	TRBJ2-7	.	TRBV27	TGTGCCGCTGGTGGTTCCTACGAGCAGTACTTC	CAAGGSYEQYF
.	TRBJ2-7	.	TRBV30	TGTGCCTGTTCCCCGACAGGTCGCTCCTACGAGCAGTACTTC	CACSPTGRSYEQYF
.	TRBJ2-5	.	TRBV9	TGTGCCAGCAGTCCAGGGTACCAAGAGACCCAGTACTTC	CASSPGYQETQYF
few	TRBJ2-1	TRBD2	TRBV11-2	TGTGCCAGCGGGTCGGGGAGGGCCGATGAGCAGTTCTTC	CASGSGRADEQFF
few	TRBJ2-3	.	TRBV4-1	TGCGCCAGCAGCCAAGTGGAGAGTAGGATGCAGTATTTT	CASSQVESRMQYF
many	TRBJ2-2	TRBD1	TRBV12-3/TRBV12-4	TGTGCCAGCAGTCCGGGACAGGTTTACACCGGGGAGCTGTTTTTT	CASSPGQVYTGELFF
few	TRBJ2-5	TRBD2	TRBV5-5	TGTGCCAGCAGCTTGGAAGTAGCGGGGGGGCGCGAGACCCAGTACTTC	CASSLEVAGGRETQYF
.	TRBJ2-3	.	TRBV9	TGTGCCAGCAGCCCAGGGGCTAGCGGAACAGATACGCAGTATTTT	CASSPGASGTDTQYF
.	TRBJ1-1	.	TRBV7-6	TGTGCCAGCAGCTCAGTGGGGGCAGAAGGCACTGAAGCTTTCTTT	CASSSVGAEGTEAFF
few	TRBJ2-2	TRBD1	TRBV7-3	TGTGCCAGCTCCCCGGGACAGGGGGCCCGGAGCACCGGGGAGCTGTTTTTT	CASSPGQGARSTGELFF
few	TRBJ2-3	TRBD2	TRBV29-1	TGCAGCGCCCGGGGGGGGCGCACGGATACGCAGTATTTT	CSARGGRTDTQYF
few	TRBJ2-2	.	TRBV24-1	TGTGCCACCAGTGATTTCGAGAGGGACGGTGGAGGGGAGCTGTTTTTT	CATSDFERDGGGELFF
few	TRBJ1-3	.	TRBV19	TGTGCCAGTACTACCTTCAACAGGAACTCTGGAAACACCATATATTTT	CASTTFNRNSGNTIYF
.	TRBJ2-3	.	TRBV6-2/TRBV6-3	TGTGCCAGCAGCCCCCTCGACTTCTTCCCGGCGCAGTATTTT	CASSPLDFFPAQYF
.	TRBJ2-3	.	TRBV6-6	TGTGCCAGCAGAGCGTACGGGGGCCTTAGCACAGATACGCAGTATTTT	CASRAYGGLSTDTQYF
.	TRBJ1-5	.	TRBV12-3/TRBV12-4	TGTGCCAGCAGTGTACATCCGGGGTCCCAGCCCCAGCATTTT	CASSVHPGSQPQHF
.	TRBJ1-1	.	TRBV6-2/TRBV6-3	TGTGCCAGCAGTTACGCTACAGGGATTACTGAAGCTTTCTTT	CASSYATGITEAFF
many	TRBJ2-7	.	TRBV18	TGTGCCAGCTCACCTTCCTCGGGGGTCGACTACGAGCAGTACTTC	CASSPSSGVDYEQYF
.	TRBJ2-4	.	TRBV4-1	TGCGCCAGCAGCCAGTGGGACGGCATTCAGTACTTC	CASSQWDGIQYF
few	TRBJ2-5	.	TRBV4-3	TGCGCCAGCAGCCAAGGGGGAGTGGCTAAGGAGACCCAGTACTTC	CASSQGGVAKETQYF
.	TRBJ1-5	TRBD1	TRBV19	TGTGCCAGTAGTCAGGGGGGTCCGGTTCAGCCCCAGCATTTT	CASSQGGPVQPQHF
.	TRBJ1-2	.	TRBV4-3	TGCGCCAGCAGCCAAGACGAAAGAGTATTCTATGGCTACACCTTC	CASSQDERVFYGYTF
.	TRBJ2-5	.	TRBV6-5	TGTGCCAGTGGGTACAGGGTAAGGGAGACCCAGTACTTC	CASGYRVRETQYF
.	TRBJ1-2	TRBD1	TRBV19	TGTGCCACCCGGACAGGGGGGGCCTATGGCTACACCTTC	CATRTGGAYGYTF
few	TRBJ2-3	.	TRBV6-1	TGTGCCAGCAGTGCGACAGGTTACGGCACGGGTACGCAGTATTTT	CASSATGYGTGTQYF
.	TRBJ2-1	TRBD2	TRBV5-1	TGCGCCAGCAGCGGGGGACTAAGCGGGCTACGGAGTGAGCAGTTCTTC	CASSGGLSGLRSEQFF
many	TRBJ2-5	TRBD1	TRBV12-3/TRBV12-4	TGTGCCAGCAGCCACACAGGGGGCGATTCCAAAGAGACCCAGTACTTC	CASSHTGGDSKETQYF
.	TRBJ2-7	TRBD1	TRBV7-9	TGTGCCAGCAGCCGGACAGGGGGCTTCAACGAGCAGTACTTC	CASSRTGGFNEQYF
.	TRBJ2-5	TRBD2	TRBV3-1	TGTGCCAGCAGTCTCAACTCATTAAGCGGGGGACAAGAGACCCAGTACTTC	CASSLNSLSGGQETQYF
.	TRBJ2-3	.	TRBV7-6	TGTGCCAGCAGCCTGGCCACAGGGCGCGCAGATACGCAGTATTTT	CASSLATGRADTQYF
few	TRBJ2-5	.	TRBV5-6	TGTGCCAGCAGCTTTTTGGGTTCGGAGACCCAGTACTTC	CASSFLGSETQYF
few	TRBJ2-1	.	TRBV7-2	TGTGCCAGCAGCCAATACTTCTTCGGTGAGCAGTTCTTC	CASSQYFFGEQFF
.	TRBJ2-5	.	TRBV20-1	TGCAGTGCTAGATTCCCCGGGGGCTGGGAGACCCAGTACTTC	CSARFPGGWETQYF
.	TRBJ1-1	.	TRBV9	TGTGCCAGCAGCCCCCACGTTGGCCTAAACACTGAAGCTTTCTTT	CASSPHVGLNTEAFF
few	TRBJ2-1	TRBD2	TRBV6-1	TGTGCCAGCAGTGAAGCGTCCGGGGGGTCCTACAATGAGCAGTTCTTC	CASSEASGGSYNEQFF
.	TRBJ2-1	TRBD2	TRBV5-1	TGCGCCAGCAGCTTGGAGGCTAGCGGGGGGAGCAATGAGCAGTTCTTC	CASSLEASGGSNEQFF
.	TRBJ2-1	.	TRBV4-1	TGCGCCAGCAGCCCTGGACTTGGGTATGAGCAGTTCTTC	CASSPGLGYEQFF